This TCR beta chain was recorded in a study of blood T cell repertoires in COVID-19. Study at large: Specimens from acute and convalescent COVID-19 originated in the United States, Italy and Spain. Sources were T cells, B-cell-depleted T cells, or PBMCs; the material itself was cDNA or gDNA.

Original processing notes: It was from reference gene primer amplification that nucleated cell counts were estimated. Sequencing was performed with immunoSEQ multiplex PCR; in TCRdb, only in-frame clones are kept and a portion is missing. The V and J calls and clone size were taken over from that table, and D and trimming were inferred from the DNA. The sample holds over 250,000 clones; 88% are singletons and the top ten take 0.99%. CDR3 length: 14 residues. The J segment lost 2 bases and the V segment lost 4 bases, leaving 4 bases of the junction unmatched. Germline CDR1 is SNHLY and CDR2 is FYNNEI.

J is TRBJ2-7 and V is TRBV2; 8 bases map to TRBD1. The specimen was peripheral blood. The sequence derives from a woman aged 40 to 50 who had recovered from COVID-19. The CDR3 DNA is TGTGCCAGCAGTGTGGACAGGGCGACCTACGAGCAGTACTTC. Translation gives CASSVDRATYEQYF.